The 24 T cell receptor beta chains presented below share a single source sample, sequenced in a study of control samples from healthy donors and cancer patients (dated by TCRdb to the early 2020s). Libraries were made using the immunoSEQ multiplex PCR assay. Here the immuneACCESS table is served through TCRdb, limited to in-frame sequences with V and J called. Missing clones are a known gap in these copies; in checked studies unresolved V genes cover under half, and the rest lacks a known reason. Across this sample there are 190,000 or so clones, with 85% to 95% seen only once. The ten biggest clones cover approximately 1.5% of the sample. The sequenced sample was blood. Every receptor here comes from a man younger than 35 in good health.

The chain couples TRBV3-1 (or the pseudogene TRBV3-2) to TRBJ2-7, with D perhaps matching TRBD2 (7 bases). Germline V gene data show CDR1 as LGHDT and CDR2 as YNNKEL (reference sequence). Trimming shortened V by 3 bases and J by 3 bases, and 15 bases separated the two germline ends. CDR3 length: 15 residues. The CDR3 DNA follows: TGTGCCAGCAGCCAGGCGGAGGGGGGGGTCTACGAGCAGTACTTC. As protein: CASSQAEGGVYEQYF.

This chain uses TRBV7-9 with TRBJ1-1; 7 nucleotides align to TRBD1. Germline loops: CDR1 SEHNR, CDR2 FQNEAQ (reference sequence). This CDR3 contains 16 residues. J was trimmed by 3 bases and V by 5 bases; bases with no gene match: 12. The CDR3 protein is CASSAASVGGDTEAFF. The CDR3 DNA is TGTGCCAGCAGCGCGGCGTCCGTAGGGGGCGACACTGAAGCTTTCTTT.

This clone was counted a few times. The CDR3 DNA reads TGCGCCAGCAGCCAAGGGTCAGTCAATGAGCAGTTCTTC. Encoded protein: CASSQGSVNEQFF. This chain joins TRBV4-1 and TRBJ2-1; D ambiguous. This CDR3 has 13 residues. The V and J ends lost 1 base and 6 bases respectively, with 7 bases between them. Germline lookup yields CDR1 MGHRA and CDR2 YSYEKL.

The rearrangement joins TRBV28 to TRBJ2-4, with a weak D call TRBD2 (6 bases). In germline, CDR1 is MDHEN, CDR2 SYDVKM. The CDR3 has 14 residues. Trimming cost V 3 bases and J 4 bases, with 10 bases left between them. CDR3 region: CASSLPGTKNIQYF. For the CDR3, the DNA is TGTGCCAGCAGTTTGCCAGGGACTAAAAACATTCAGTACTTC.

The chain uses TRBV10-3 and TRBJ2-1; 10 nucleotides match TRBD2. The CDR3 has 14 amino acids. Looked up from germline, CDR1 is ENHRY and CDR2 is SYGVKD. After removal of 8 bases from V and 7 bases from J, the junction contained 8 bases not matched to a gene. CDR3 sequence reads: CAIGSGGALNEQFF. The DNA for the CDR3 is TGTGCCATCGGAAGCGGGGGGGCCCTGAATGAGCAGTTCTTC.

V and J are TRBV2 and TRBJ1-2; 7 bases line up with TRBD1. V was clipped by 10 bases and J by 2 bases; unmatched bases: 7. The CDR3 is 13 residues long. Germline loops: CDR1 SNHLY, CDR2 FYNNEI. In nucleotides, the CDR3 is TGTGCCATCCTTCAGGGACAGAACTATGGCTACACCTTC. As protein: CAILQGQNYGYTF.

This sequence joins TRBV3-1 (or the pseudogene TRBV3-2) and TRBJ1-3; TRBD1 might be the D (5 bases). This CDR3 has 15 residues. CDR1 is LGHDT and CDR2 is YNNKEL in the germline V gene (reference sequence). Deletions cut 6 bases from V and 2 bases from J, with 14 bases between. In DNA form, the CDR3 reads TGTGCCAGCAGTGCAGGGCGGCTTCCTGGAAACACCATATATTTT. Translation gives CASSAGRLPGNTIYF.

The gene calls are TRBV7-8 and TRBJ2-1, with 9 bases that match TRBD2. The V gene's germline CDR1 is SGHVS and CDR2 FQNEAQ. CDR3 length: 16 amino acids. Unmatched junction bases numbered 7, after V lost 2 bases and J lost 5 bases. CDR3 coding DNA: TGTGCCAGCAGCTTATTACCGACTAGCGGTAACAATGAGCAGTTCTTC. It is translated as CASSLLPTSGNNEQFF.

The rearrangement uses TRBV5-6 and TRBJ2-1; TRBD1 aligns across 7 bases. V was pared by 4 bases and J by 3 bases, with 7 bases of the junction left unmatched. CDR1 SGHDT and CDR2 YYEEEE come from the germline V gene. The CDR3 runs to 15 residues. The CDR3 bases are TGTGCCAGCAGCAAGATCGGACAGGACTACAATGAGCAGTTCTTC. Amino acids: CASSKIGQDYNEQFF.

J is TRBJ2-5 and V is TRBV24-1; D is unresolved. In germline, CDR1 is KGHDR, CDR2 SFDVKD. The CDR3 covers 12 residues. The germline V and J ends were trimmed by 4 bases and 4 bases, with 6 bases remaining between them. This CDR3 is CATSEMGETQYF. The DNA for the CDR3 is TGTGCCACCAGTGAAATGGGAGAGACCCAGTACTTC.

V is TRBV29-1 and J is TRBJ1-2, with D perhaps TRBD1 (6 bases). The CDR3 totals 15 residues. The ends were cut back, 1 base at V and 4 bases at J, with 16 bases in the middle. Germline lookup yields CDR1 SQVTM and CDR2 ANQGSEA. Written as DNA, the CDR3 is TGCAGCGTTGAAGGAGCTACCAGGGGAGGCTATGGCTACACCTTC. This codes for CSVEGATRGGYGYTF.

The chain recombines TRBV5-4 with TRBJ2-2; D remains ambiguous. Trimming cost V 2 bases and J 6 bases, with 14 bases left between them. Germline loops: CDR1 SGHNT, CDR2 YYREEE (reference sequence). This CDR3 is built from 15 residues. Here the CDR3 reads CASSFGQSSAGELFF. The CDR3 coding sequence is TGTGCCAGCAGCTTCGGTCAGTCGTCGGCCGGGGAGCTGTTTTTT. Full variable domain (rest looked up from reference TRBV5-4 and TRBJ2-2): ETGVTQSPTHLIKTRGQQVTLRCSSQSGHNTVSWYQQALGQGPQFIFQYYREEENGRGNFPPRFSGLQFPNYSSELNVNALELDDSALYLCASSFGQSSAGELFFGEGSRLTVL.

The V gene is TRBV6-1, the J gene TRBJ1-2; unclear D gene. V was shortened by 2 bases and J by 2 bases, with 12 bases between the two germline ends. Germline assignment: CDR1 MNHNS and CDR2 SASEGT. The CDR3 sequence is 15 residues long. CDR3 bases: TGTGCCAGCAGTGAAAGGCCGGGGTCAAACTATGGCTACACCTTC. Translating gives CASSERPGSNYGYTF.

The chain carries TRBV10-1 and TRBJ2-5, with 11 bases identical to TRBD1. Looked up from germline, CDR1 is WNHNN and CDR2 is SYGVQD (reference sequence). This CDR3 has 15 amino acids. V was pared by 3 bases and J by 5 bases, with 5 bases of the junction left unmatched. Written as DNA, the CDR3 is TGCGCCAGCAGTGAAGGACAGGGGGCTTGGGAGACCCAGTACTTC. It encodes CASSEGQGAWETQYF.

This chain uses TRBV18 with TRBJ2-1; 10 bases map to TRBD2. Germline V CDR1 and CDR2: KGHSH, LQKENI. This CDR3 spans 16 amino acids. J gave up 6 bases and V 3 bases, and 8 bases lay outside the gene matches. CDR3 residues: CASSPRPSGGTNEQFF. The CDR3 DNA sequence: TGTGCCAGCTCACCGCGGCCTAGCGGGGGTACCAATGAGCAGTTCTTC. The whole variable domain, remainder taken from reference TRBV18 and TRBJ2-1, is NAGVMQNPRHLVRRRGQEARLRCSPMKGHSHVYWYRQLPEEGLKFMVYLQKENIIDESGMPKERFSAEFPKEGPSILRIQQVVRGDSAAYFCASSPRPSGGTNEQFFGPGTRLTVL.

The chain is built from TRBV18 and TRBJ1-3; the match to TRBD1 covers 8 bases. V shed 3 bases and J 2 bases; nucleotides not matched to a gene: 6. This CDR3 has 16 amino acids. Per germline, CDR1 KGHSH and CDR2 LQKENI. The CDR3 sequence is CASSPLDRAAGNTIYF. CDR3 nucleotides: TGTGCCAGCTCACCTCTGGACAGGGCTGCTGGAAACACCATATATTTT.

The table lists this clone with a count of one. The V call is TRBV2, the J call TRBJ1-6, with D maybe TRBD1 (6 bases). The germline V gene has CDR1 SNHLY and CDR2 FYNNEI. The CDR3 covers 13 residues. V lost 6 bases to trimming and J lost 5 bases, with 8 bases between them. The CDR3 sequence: CASRDSNNSPLHF. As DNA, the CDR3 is TGTGCCAGCAGGGACAGCAATAATTCACCCCTCCACTTT. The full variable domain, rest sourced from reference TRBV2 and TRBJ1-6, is EPEVTQTPSHQVTQMGQEVILRCVPISNHLYFYWYRQILGQKVEFLVSFYNNEISEKSEIFDDQFSVERPDGSNFTLKIRSTKLEDSAMYFCASRDSNNSPLHFGNGTRLTVT.

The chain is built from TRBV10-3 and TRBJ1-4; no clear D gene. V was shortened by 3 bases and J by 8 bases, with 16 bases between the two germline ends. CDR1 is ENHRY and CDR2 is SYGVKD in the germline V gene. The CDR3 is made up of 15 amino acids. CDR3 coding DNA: TGTGCCATCAGTGACCCGACAAGGGAGGAAGAAAAACTGTTTTTT. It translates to CAISDPTREEEKLFF.

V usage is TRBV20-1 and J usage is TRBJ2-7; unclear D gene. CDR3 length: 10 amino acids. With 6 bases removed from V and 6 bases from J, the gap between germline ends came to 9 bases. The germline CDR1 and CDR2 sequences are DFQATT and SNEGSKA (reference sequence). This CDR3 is CSARGFEQYF. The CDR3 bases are TGCAGTGCACGCGGATTCGAGCAGTACTTC.

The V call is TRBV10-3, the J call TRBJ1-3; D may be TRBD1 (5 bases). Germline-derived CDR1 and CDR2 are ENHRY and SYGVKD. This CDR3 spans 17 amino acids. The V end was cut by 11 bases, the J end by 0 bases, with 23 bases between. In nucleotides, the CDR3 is TGTGCCTCCCGGGACTACGTAGCGAGGGACTCTGGAAACACCATATATTTT. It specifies CASRDYVARDSGNTIYF.

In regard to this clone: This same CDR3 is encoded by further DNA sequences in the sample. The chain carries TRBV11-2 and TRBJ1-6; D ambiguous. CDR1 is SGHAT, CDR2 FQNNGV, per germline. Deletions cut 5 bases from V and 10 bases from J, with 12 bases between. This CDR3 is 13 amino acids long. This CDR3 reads CASSPTSGSPLHF. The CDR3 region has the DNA TGTGCCAGCAGCCCGACCTCGGGGTCACCCCTCCACTTT.

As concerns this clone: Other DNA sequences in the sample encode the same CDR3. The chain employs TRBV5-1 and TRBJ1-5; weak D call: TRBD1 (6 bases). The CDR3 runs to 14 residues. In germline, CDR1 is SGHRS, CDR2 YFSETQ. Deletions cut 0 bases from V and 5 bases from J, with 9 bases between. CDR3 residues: CASSLGGADQPQHF. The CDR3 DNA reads TGCGCCAGCAGCTTGGGGGGGGCCGATCAGCCCCAGCATTTT. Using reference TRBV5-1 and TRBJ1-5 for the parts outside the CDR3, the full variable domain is KAGVTQTPRYLIKTRGQQVTLSCSPISGHRSVSWYQQTPGQGLQFLFEYFSETQRNKGNFPGRFSGRQFSNSRSEMNVSTLELGDSALYLCASSLGGADQPQHFGDGTRLSIL.

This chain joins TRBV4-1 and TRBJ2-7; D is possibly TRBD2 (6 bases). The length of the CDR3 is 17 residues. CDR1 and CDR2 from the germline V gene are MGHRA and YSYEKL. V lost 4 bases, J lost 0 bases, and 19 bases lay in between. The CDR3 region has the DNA TGCGCCAGCAGCCTCTCCCTCGGGAGTTTTAGCTCCTACGAGCAGTACTTC. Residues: CASSLSLGSFSSYEQYF.

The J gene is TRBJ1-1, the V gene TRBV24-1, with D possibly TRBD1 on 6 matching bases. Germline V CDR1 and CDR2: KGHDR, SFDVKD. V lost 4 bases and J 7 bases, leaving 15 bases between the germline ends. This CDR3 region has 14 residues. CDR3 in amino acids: CATSEGRGADEAFF. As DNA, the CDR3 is TGTGCCACCAGTGAGGGAAGGGGGGCGGATGAAGCTTTCTTT.